Presented here are 29 T cell receptor beta chains from one specimen sequenced in a study of T-cell reconstitution after alpha-beta-depleted transplantation in children. The TCRbeta library was prepared with unique molecular identifiers. TCRdb ran MiXCR on the PCR reads and lists one entry per CDR3 protein. This sample carries some 310,000 distinct CDR3 sequences, about a quarter of them seen once, and the ten largest clones take approximately 11%. Here the sequenced sample was PBMCs, mostly from graft donor cells, taken 180 days after TCRalphabeta/CD19-depleted stem cell transplant. The origin of the receptors is a male patient aged 10 to 17 who had a stem cell transplant for acute lymphoblastic leukemia, so the T cells may come from the graft donor.

The CDR3 bases are TGTGTTACAGGCCCCTTTCCCATGAACACTGAAGCTTTCTTT. It codes for CVTGPFPMNTEAFF. The V gene is TRBV21-1, the J gene TRBJ1-1; TRBD1, the table's D call, lacks a check against the DNA. TRBV21-1 is a recognized pseudogene. This CDR3 has 14 amino acids.

The chain links TRBV25-1 to TRBJ1-6; weak D call: TRBD1 (5 bases). Germline CDR1 is MGHDK and CDR2 is SYGVNS. Trimming pared 7 bases from V and 9 bases from J, leaving 16 bases between. The CDR3 covers 14 residues. The CDR3 nucleotides are TGTGCCAGCACCACGCCAGGGTCGGGTTCACCCCTCCACTTT. It translates to CASTTPGSGSPLHF. Full variable domain (rest looked up from reference TRBV25-1 and TRBJ1-6): EADIYQTPRYLVIGTGKKITLECSQTMGHDKMYWYQQDPGMELHLIHYSYGVNSTEKGDLSSESTVSRIRTEHFPLTLESARPSHTSQYLCASTTPGSGSPLHFGNGTRLTVT.

The chain's CDR3 is CASSLVSPGPTGDGYTF. The CDR3 nucleotides read TGCGCCAGCAGCTTGGTCTCACCGGGACCCACGGGGGATGGCTACACCTTC. The chain combines TRBV5-1 with TRBJ1-2; D may be TRBD1 (5 bases). Per germline, CDR1 SGHRS and CDR2 YFSETQ. Trimming removed 0 bases at V and 6 bases at J, with 21 bases between. The CDR3 has 17 amino acids. Together with reference TRBV5-1 and TRBJ1-2, the CDR3 gives the full variable domain: KAGVTQTPRYLIKTRGQQVTLSCSPISGHRSVSWYQQTPGQGLQFLFEYFSETQRNKGNFPGRFSGRQFSNSRSEMNVSTLELGDSALYLCASSLVSPGPTGDGYTFGSGTRLTVV.

This rearrangement joins TRBV4-1 to TRBJ1-4; perhaps TRBD1 as D (5 bases). V was cut by 0 bases and J by 17 bases, with 13 bases left in between. Germline loops: CDR1 MGHRA, CDR2 YSYEKL. The CDR3 covers 12 residues. The CDR3 region is CASSQDPGQRFF. In DNA form, the CDR3 reads TGCGCCAGCAGCCAAGACCCGGGGCAACGCTTTTTT.

The chain is built from TRBV7-3 and TRBJ2-7; 10 bases map to TRBD1. V dropped 2 bases and J dropped 2; count of bases not matched to a gene: 3. The V gene's germline CDR1 is SGHTA and CDR2 FQGTGA. The CDR3 is made up of 15 amino acids. The CDR3 loop reads CASSLFGTGAYEQYF. The CDR3 DNA follows: TGTGCCAGCAGCTTATTCGGGACAGGGGCCTACGAGCAGTACTTC.

Only a few counts were recorded for this clonotype. This chain joins TRBV7-2 and TRBJ2-1; 12 bases are a match to TRBD2. The CDR3 contains 13 residues. V shed 5 bases and J 12 bases; nucleotides not matched to a gene: 5. Looked up from germline, CDR1 is SGHTA and CDR2 is FQGNSA. The CDR3 region is CASSKTGLAGQFF. For the CDR3, the DNA is TGTGCCAGCAGCAAAACGGGACTAGCGGGGCAGTTCTTC. Variable domain in full (rest from reference TRBV7-2 and TRBJ2-1): GAGVSQSPSNKVTEKGKDVELRCDPISGHTALYWYRQSLGQGLEFLIYFQGNSAPDKSGLPSDRFSAERTGGSVSTLTIQRTQQEDSAVYLCASSKTGLAGQFFGPGTRLTVL.

Notes on this clonotype: Compared with germline, one end of the junction differs, possibly owing to a read error. The chain recombines TRBV5-1 with TRBJ1-2, with a weak D call TRBD1 (6 bases). The CDR3 totals 15 residues. Germline-derived CDR1 and CDR2 are SGHRS and YFSETQ. The CDR3 nucleotides read TGCGCCAGCAGCACCTGGACAGTTACTGGTGATGGCGACACCTTC. It encodes CASSTWTVTGDGDTF.

This clonotype was detected ten times or more. The chain couples TRBV5-1 to TRBJ2-7; 7 bases match TRBD2. Germline CDR1 and CDR2: SGHRS and YFSETQ. V was pared by 5 bases and J by 2 bases, with 7 bases of the junction left unmatched. The CDR3 is 14 residues long. Here the CDR3 reads CASSRASGAYEQYF. The CDR3 nucleotides read TGCGCCAGCAGTCGGGCTAGCGGAGCCTACGAGCAGTACTTC.

This clonotype turned up a few times. The CDR3 here is CSARDHSYRVGGTDTQYF. The CDR3 nucleotides read TGCAGTGCTAGAGATCACTCTTACAGGGTAGGGGGCACAGATACGCAGTATTTT. This chain uses TRBV20-1 with TRBJ2-3; tentative D call: TRBD1 (6 bases). The CDR3 length is 18 residues. Trimming took off 0 bases at V and 1 base at J, with 20 bases between the two ends. From germline, CDR1 is DFQATT and CDR2 SNEGSKA (reference sequence).

This clonotype was observed a few times. The chain recombines TRBV6-5 with TRBJ2-1; the D gene is possibly TRBD1 (5 bases). There are 14 residues in the CDR3. Trimming cost V 0 bases and J 8 bases, with 11 bases left between them. Germline V gene data show CDR1 as MNHEY and CDR2 as SVGAGI. The CDR3 spells CASSYSRQSDEQFF. The CDR3 nucleotides are TGTGCCAGCAGTTACTCGAGACAGTCGGATGAGCAGTTCTTC.

A remark on this clonotype: One junction end does not reproduce the germline sequence, and a read error may be involved. The chain carries TRBV20-1 and TRBJ1-1, with 8 bases identical to TRBD1. The CDR3 is made up of 16 amino acids. The germline V gene has CDR1 DFQATT and CDR2 SNEGSKA (reference sequence). CDR3 nucleotides: TGCAGTGCTAGTGGACAGGGAGTACGGGCGAACGCTGAAGCTTTCTTT. Encoded protein: CSASGQGVRANAEAFF.

As regards this clonotype: A much larger clone lies one base from this, so it may be a read error. The genes are TRBV12-3 or TRBV12-4 and TRBJ2-1; D perhaps matches TRBD2 (6 bases). This CDR3 contains 15 residues. CDR3: CASSRDLGVYNGQFF. As DNA, the CDR3 is TGTGCCAGCAGTAGGGACTTGGGGGTCTACAATGGGCAGTTCTTC.

This clonotype was detected only a few times. The chain recombines TRBV5-5 with TRBJ1-2; D unclear. Germline values: CDR1 SGHKS, CDR2 YYEKEE (reference sequence). CDR3 length: 15 residues. V lost 2 bases to trimming and J lost 4 bases, with 15 bases between them. The CDR3 here is CASSFPRRESYGYTF. CDR3 DNA: TGTGCCAGCAGCTTCCCGCGCAGAGAATCCTATGGCTACACCTTC. Filled out from reference TRBV5-5 and TRBJ1-2, the complete variable domain reads DAGVTQSPTHLIKTRGQQVTLRCSPISGHKSVSWYQQVLGQGPQFIFQYYEKEERGRGNFPDRFSARQFPNYSSELNVNALLLGDSALYLCASSFPRRESYGYTFGSGTRLTVV.

CDR3 in amino acids: CASSPPGPTQRAKLFF. CDR3 sequence (DNA): TGTGCCAGCAGTCCCCCGGGACCTACCCAAAGGGCAAAACTGTTTTTT. This chain links TRBV28 with TRBJ1-4; tentative D call: TRBD1 (5 bases). V gave up 5 bases and J gave up 10 bases, with 23 bases separating them. The CDR3 consists of 16 residues. The germline V gene has CDR1 MDHEN and CDR2 SYDVKM.

This clonotype has just a few counts. The rearrangement joins TRBV5-1 to TRBJ1-3, with D uncertain. Germline V gene sequence: CDR1 SGHRS, CDR2 YFSETQ. The CDR3 contains 12 residues. Trimming took 7 bases from V and 9 from J, leaving 14 bases between them. The CDR3 DNA reads as TGCGCCAGCCGGTTTTCCACGGGCACCATATATTTT. Encoded protein: CASRFSTGTIYF.

The chain recombines TRBV5-1 with TRBJ2-1, with no clear D. This CDR3 spans 16 amino acids. Trimming removed 4 bases at V and 0 bases at J, with 14 bases between. Germline V lookup: CDR1 SGHRS, CDR2 YFSETQ. The CDR3, as DNA: TGCGCCAGCAGCCAGGACCCTCATAGCTCCTACAATGAGCAGTTCTTC. Its protein product is CASSQDPHSSYNEQFF.

In this sample, this clonotype turned up a few times. The genes are TRBV18 and TRBJ1-1; the D gene is possibly TRBD1 (6 bases). V shed 3 bases and J shed 0 bases, with 14 bases lying between them. Germline V gene lookup returns CDR1 KGHSH and CDR2 LQKENI. This CDR3 has 16 amino acids. The CDR3 DNA sequence: TGTGCCAGCTCACCGCTGCTGACAGGAATGAACACTGAAGCTTTCTTT. Its protein product is CASSPLLTGMNTEAFF.

This clonotype was seen only a few times. The rearrangement joins TRBV24-1 to TRBJ2-2; D unresolved. The germline V gene encodes CDR1 KGHDR and CDR2 SFDVKD. The V end lost 4 bases, the J end lost 8 bases, and 16 bases lay between the germline ends. CDR3 length: 15 residues. The chain's CDR3 is CATSDRPLGLGELFF. The CDR3 DNA is TGTGCCACCAGTGACCGACCCCTGGGGTTGGGGGAGCTGTTTTTT.

This clonotype was observed at least ten times. CDR3 in DNA: TGCGCCAGCAGCTTGGTTCGCAGGGCCACTGAAGCTTTCTTT. This codes for CASSLVRRATEAFF. V and J are TRBV5-1 and TRBJ1-1; D perhaps matches TRBD1 (5 bases). CDR3 size: 14 residues. V lost 0 bases and J 4 bases, leaving 10 bases between the germline ends. Per germline, CDR1 SGHRS and CDR2 YFSETQ.

This clonotype was counted at least ten times. The chain employs TRBV5-1 and TRBJ2-7, with D unresolved. Germline-derived CDR1 and CDR2 are SGHRS and YFSETQ. Trimming cost V 3 bases and J 2 bases, with 3 bases left between them. This CDR3 has 11 amino acids. The CDR3 coding sequence is TGCGCCAGCAGCTGGGCCTACGAGCAGTACTTC. Translation gives CASSWAYEQYF. The full variable domain, in which reference TRBV5-1 and TRBJ2-7 provide the parts outside the CDR3, is KAGVTQTPRYLIKTRGQQVTLSCSPISGHRSVSWYQQTPGQGLQFLFEYFSETQRNKGNFPGRFSGRQFSNSRSEMNVSTLELGDSALYLCASSWAYEQYFGPGTRLTVT.

The rearrangement uses TRBV7-3 and TRBJ2-1; 12 positions agree with TRBD2. The V segment lost 7 bases and the J segment 3 bases; nucleotides outside the gene matches: 4. The CDR3 runs 15 residues. Looked up from germline, CDR1 is SGHTA and CDR2 is FQGTGA. In DNA form, the CDR3 reads TGTGCCAGCACCTGGACTAGCGGGGACTACAATGAGCAGTTCTTC. Amino acids: CASTWTSGDYNEQFF.

This clonotype has just a few counts. The chain carries TRBV5-6 and TRBJ1-2; 7 nucleotides agree with TRBD1. V was pared by 2 bases and J by 4 bases, with 5 bases of the junction left unmatched. The CDR3 covers 14 residues. The germline CDR1 and CDR2 sequences are SGHDT and YYEEEE. CDR3 in amino acids: CASSFRTGAYGYTF. CDR3 in DNA: TGTGCCAGCAGCTTTCGGACAGGCGCCTATGGCTACACCTTC.

This clonotype was found a few times. The rearrangement joins TRBV4-1 to TRBJ2-7; D is undetermined. CDR1 is MGHRA, CDR2 YSYEKL, per germline. Trimming shortened V by 4 bases and J by 9 bases, and 25 bases separated the two germline ends. The CDR3 totals 16 residues. The CDR3 loop reads CASSLTKTGLHLGQYF. CDR3 DNA: TGCGCCAGCAGCCTAACTAAGACTGGTCTTCATCTAGGGCAGTACTTC.

The chain recombines TRBV27 with TRBJ1-5; 9 nucleotides line up with TRBD1. The V gene's germline CDR1 is MNHEY and CDR2 SMNVEV (reference sequence). The CDR3 is 15 residues long. Unmatched junction bases numbered 4, after V lost 6 bases and J lost 1 base. The CDR3 region is CASRGQGLSNQPQHF. In nucleotides, the CDR3 is TGTGCCAGCAGGGGACAGGGTTTAAGCAATCAGCCCCAGCATTTT.

This clonotype was seen a handful of times. J is TRBJ1-1 and V is TRBV6-1; 10 positions agree with TRBD1. The CDR3 is 15 amino acids. Germline V gives CDR1 MNHNS, CDR2 SASEGT. Losses at the gene ends were 2 bases for V and 5 bases for J; bases not matched to a gene: 5. The CDR3 loop reads CASSELDRGRTEAFF. The CDR3 DNA sequence: TGTGCCAGCAGTGAACTGGACAGGGGGAGGACTGAAGCTTTCTTT.

This clonotype has more than one count but fewer than ten. The chain couples TRBV7-3 to TRBJ2-1; 12 nucleotides align to TRBD2. The germline V gene encodes CDR1 SGHTA and CDR2 FQGTGA. Trimming removed 4 bases from V and 8 bases from J; junction bases left unmatched: 12. The CDR3 spans 17 residues. Here the CDR3 reads CASSSRLAGEHVDEQFF. The CDR3 nucleotides read TGTGCCAGCAGCTCTCGACTAGCGGGAGAACATGTCGATGAGCAGTTCTTC.

The table lists this clonotype with a count of one. The J gene is TRBJ2-7, the V gene TRBV18, with D maybe TRBD2 (6 bases). The germline gives CDR1 KGHSH, CDR2 LQKENI. This CDR3 is built from 15 residues. V lost 2 bases to trimming and J lost 2 bases, with 13 bases between them. In nucleotides, the CDR3 is TGTGCCAGCTCACCAGTCCGGGGAGGCCCCTACGAGCAGTACTTC. This translates into CASSPVRGGPYEQYF.

This clonotype was seen a few times. The rearrangement joins TRBV10-2 to TRBJ2-2; D not resolved. Germline V CDR1 and CDR2: WSHSY, SAAADI. CDR3 length equals 15 residues. V was clipped by 3 bases and J by 2 bases, with 10 bases between them. The CDR3 nucleotides are TGCGCCAGCAGTGAAGGGATCTATAACACCGGGGAGCTGTTTTTT. Encoded protein: CASSEGIYNTGELFF.

This clonotype was seen a few times. The chain uses TRBV3-1 and TRBJ2-1; D unclear. This CDR3 is 12 amino acids long. Trimming left V 6 bases short and J 4 bases short, with 7 bases between. Germline CDR1 LGHDT, CDR2 YNNKEL (reference sequence). DNA for the CDR3: TGTGCCAGCAGGGACCGGTACAATGAGCAGTTCTTC. Translated, it gives CASRDRYNEQFF.